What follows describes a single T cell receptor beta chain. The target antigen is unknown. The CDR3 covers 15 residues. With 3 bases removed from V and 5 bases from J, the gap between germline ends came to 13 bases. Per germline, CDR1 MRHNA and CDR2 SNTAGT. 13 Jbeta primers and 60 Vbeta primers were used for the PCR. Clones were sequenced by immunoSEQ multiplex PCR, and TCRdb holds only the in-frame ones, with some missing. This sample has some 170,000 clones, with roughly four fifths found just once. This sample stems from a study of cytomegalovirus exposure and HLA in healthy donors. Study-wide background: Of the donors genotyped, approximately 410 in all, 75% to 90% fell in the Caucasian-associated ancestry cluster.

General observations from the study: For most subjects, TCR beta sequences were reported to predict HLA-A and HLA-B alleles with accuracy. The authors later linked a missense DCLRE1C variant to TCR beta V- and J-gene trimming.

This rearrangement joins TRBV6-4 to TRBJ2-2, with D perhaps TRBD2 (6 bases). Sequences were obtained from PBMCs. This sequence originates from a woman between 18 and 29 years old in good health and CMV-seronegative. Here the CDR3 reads CASSEIGAGTGELFF. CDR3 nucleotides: TGTGCCAGCAGTGAAATCGGGGCGGGGACCGGGGAGCTGTTTTTT.